A selection of T cell receptor beta chains follows, all from one sample in a study of molecular identifiers for immune sequencing clone quantification. A single record per CDR3 protein comes from TCRdb applying MiXCR to the PCR reads. The table shows 97,000 or so distinct CDR3 sequences, with 24% occurring only once. Sequenced input: naive CD8+ T cells from blood, with Jurkat cell RNA spiked in. The receptors here all came from a human donor in good health. Some libraries in this study had Jurkat cell RNA spiked in. The CDR3 runs from the conserved cysteine through the conserved F or W. A D gene is named only where the DNA matches it firmly. Size tells how often a clone was seen (once, few, many) or the class of an expanded clone, and some rows leave it out.

D gene: NA
V gene: TRBV4-1
clone size: many
J gene: TRBJ2-7
CDR3 protein: CASSHQAGPTYEQYF
CDR3 DNA: TGCGCCAGCAGCCATCAGGCGGGACCCACCTACGAGCAGTACTTC

D gene: NA
V gene: TRBV7-9
clone size: many
J gene: TRBJ2-6
CDR3 protein: CASSLPEGDKNSGANVLTF
CDR3 DNA: TGTGCCAGCAGCTTACCGGAAGGGGACAAAAACTCTGGGGCCAACGTCCTGACTTTC

D gene: NA
V gene: TRBV6-5
clone size: few
J gene: TRBJ2-1
CDR3 protein: CASSYSSGAYNEQFF
CDR3 DNA: TGTGCCAGCAGTTACTCCAGCGGAGCCTACAATGAGCAGTTCTTC

D gene: NA
V gene: TRBV28
clone size: NA
J gene: TRBJ2-7
CDR3 protein: CASSLPGSYEQYF
CDR3 DNA: TGTGCCAGCAGTTTACCTGGCTCCTACGAGCAGTACTTC

D gene: TRBD1
V gene: TRBV19
clone size: many
J gene: TRBJ2-5
CDR3 protein: CASSIPGGQETQYF
CDR3 DNA: TGTGCCAGTAGTATCCCAGGGGGCCAAGAGACCCAGTACTTC

D gene: NA
V gene: TRBV20-1
clone size: NA
J gene: TRBJ2-7
CDR3 protein: CSARLDGNYEQYF
CDR3 DNA: TGCAGTGCTAGATTGGACGGAAACTACGAGCAGTACTTC

D gene: NA
V gene: TRBV27
clone size: NA
J gene: TRBJ1-3
CDR3 protein: CASSLRRNSGNTIYF
CDR3 DNA: TGTGCCAGCAGTTTACGTCGGAACTCTGGAAACACCATATATTTT

D gene: NA
V gene: TRBV30
clone size: many
J gene: TRBJ2-7
CDR3 protein: CAWSQDYEQYF
CDR3 DNA: TGTGCCTGGAGCCAAGACTACGAGCAGTACTTC

D gene: NA
V gene: TRBV30
clone size: many
J gene: TRBJ2-3
CDR3 protein: CAWSRGSDTQYF
CDR3 DNA: TGTGCCTGGAGTCGGGGTAGCGATACGCAGTATTTT

D gene: NA
V gene: TRBV29-1
clone size: NA
J gene: TRBJ2-7
CDR3 protein: CSVGPEDSYEQSF
CDR3 DNA: TGCAGCGTCGGACCGGAGGACTCCTACGAGCAGTCCTTC

D gene: TRBD2
V gene: TRBV6-5
clone size: few
J gene: TRBJ2-7
CDR3 protein: CASSYGASGDYEQYF
CDR3 DNA: TGTGCCAGCAGTTACGGGGCTAGCGGGGACTACGAGCAGTACTTC

D gene: TRBD1
V gene: TRBV6-5
clone size: NA
J gene: TRBJ1-5
CDR3 protein: CDSSATGVNQPQHF
CDR3 DNA: TGTGACAGCAGTGCCACAGGGGTCAATCAGCCCCAGCATTTT

D gene: TRBD2
V gene: TRBV4-1
clone size: NA
J gene: TRBJ2-7
CDR3 protein: CASSQEQRGAYEQYF
CDR3 DNA: TGCGCCAGCAGCCAAGAACAGCGGGGGGCCTACGAGCAGTACTTC

D gene: TRBD1
V gene: TRBV7-9
clone size: NA
J gene: TRBJ2-7
CDR3 protein: CASSARGTGNFYEQYF
CDR3 DNA: TGTGCCAGCAGCGCAAGGGGGACAGGGAATTTCTACGAGCAGTACTTC

D gene: NA
V gene: TRBV2
clone size: NA
J gene: TRBJ1-5
CDR3 protein: CASSEWIVGSNQPQHF
CDR3 DNA: TGTGCCAGCAGTGAATGGATAGTAGGTAGCAATCAGCCCCAGCATTTT

D gene: NA
V gene: TRBV19
clone size: NA
J gene: TRBJ1-1
CDR3 protein: CASSIGTELNTEAFF
CDR3 DNA: TGTGCCAGTAGTATAGGGACGGAATTGAACACTGAAGCTTTCTTT

D gene: NA
V gene: TRBV4-3
clone size: many
J gene: TRBJ2-1
CDR3 protein: CASSQDEGTVFNEQFF
CDR3 DNA: TGCGCCAGCAGCCAAGATGAAGGGACGGTTTTCAATGAGCAGTTCTTC

D gene: TRBD1
V gene: TRBV24-1
clone size: many
J gene: TRBJ2-1
CDR3 protein: CATSDLTGKFF
CDR3 DNA: TGTGCCACCAGTGACCTGACAGGGAAGTTCTTC

D gene: TRBD1
V gene: TRBV6-5
clone size: many
J gene: TRBJ1-4
CDR3 protein: CASSLARGTELFF
CDR3 DNA: TGTGCCAGCAGTCTAGCAAGAGGGACAGAGCTGTTTTTT

D gene: NA
V gene: TRBV12-3/TRBV12-4
clone size: NA
J gene: TRBJ2-2
CDR3 protein: CASSLQFYGELFF
CDR3 DNA: TGTGCCAGCAGTTTACAGTTCTACGGGGAGCTGTTTTTT

D gene: TRBD1
V gene: TRBV6-6
clone size: many
J gene: TRBJ1-5
CDR3 protein: CASSYLGQGNQPQHF
CDR3 DNA: TGTGCCAGCAGTTACTTAGGACAGGGCAATCAGCCCCAGCATTTT

D gene: NA
V gene: TRBV5-3
clone size: few
J gene: TRBJ2-5
CDR3 protein: CASSLDGTLRQETQYF
CDR3 DNA: TGTGCCAGCAGCTTGGATGGGACATTGCGCCAAGAGACCCAGTACTTC

D gene: NA
V gene: TRBV6-1
clone size: NA
J gene: TRBJ2-7
CDR3 protein: CASSEMAYEQYF
CDR3 DNA: TGTGCCAGCAGTGAAATGGCGTACGAGCAGTACTTC

D gene: TRBD1
V gene: TRBV5-1
clone size: once
J gene: TRBJ1-1
CDR3 protein: CASSPGTEETEAFF
CDR3 DNA: TGCGCCAGCAGCCCAGGGACAGAGGAGACTGAAGCTTTCTTT

D gene: TRBD2
V gene: TRBV19
clone size: many
J gene: TRBJ2-3
CDR3 protein: CASSTWTSERTDTQYF
CDR3 DNA: TGTGCCAGTAGTACCTGGACTAGCGAGCGCACAGATACGCAGTATTTT

D gene: NA
V gene: TRBV7-9
clone size: many
J gene: TRBJ1-1
CDR3 protein: CASSPHYGEAFF
CDR3 DNA: TGTGCCAGCAGCCCCCACTACGGTGAAGCTTTCTTT

D gene: NA
V gene: TRBV28
clone size: many
J gene: TRBJ2-7
CDR3 protein: CASGDRTSYEQYF
CDR3 DNA: TGTGCCAGCGGGGACCGGACTTCCTACGAGCAGTACTTC